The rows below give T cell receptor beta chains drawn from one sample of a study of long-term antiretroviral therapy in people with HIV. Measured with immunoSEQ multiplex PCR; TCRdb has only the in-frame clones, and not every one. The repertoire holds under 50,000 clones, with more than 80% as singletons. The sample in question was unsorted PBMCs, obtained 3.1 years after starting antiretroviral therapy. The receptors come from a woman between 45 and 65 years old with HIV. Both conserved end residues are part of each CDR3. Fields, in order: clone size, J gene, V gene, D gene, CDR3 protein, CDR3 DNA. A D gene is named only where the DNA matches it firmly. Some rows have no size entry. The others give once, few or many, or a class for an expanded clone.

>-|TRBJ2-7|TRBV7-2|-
CASSLASGDYSYEQYF
TGTGCCAGCAGCTTAGCGTCAGGGGACTATTCCTACGAGCAGTACTTC
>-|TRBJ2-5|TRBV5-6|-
CASSLELQETQYF
TGTGCCAGCAGCTTGGAGTTGCAAGAGACCCAGTACTTC
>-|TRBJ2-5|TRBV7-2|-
CASSLAAVGVGTQYF
TGTGCCAGCAGCTTAGCGGCCGTAGGGGTCGGGACCCAGTACTTC
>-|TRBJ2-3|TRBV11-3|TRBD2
CASSPGTSGGHSTDTQYF
TGTGCCAGCAGCCCCGGGACTAGCGGGGGACATAGCACAGATACGCAGTATTTT
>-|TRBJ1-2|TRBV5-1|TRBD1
CASSLEGQGADGYTF
TGCGCCAGCAGCTTGGAAGGACAGGGGGCTGACGGCTACACCTTC
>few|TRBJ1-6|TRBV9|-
CASSGGGQGSPLHF
TGTGCCAGCAGCGGGGGGGGCCAGGGGTCACCCCTCCACTTT
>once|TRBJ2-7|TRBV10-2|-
CASSAGIGPYEQYF
TGCGCCAGCAGTGCAGGGATCGGCCCCTACGAGCAGTACTTC
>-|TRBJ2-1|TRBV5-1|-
CASSLIRAQNEQFF
TGCGCCAGCAGCCTAATCCGGGCCCAGAATGAGCAGTTCTTC
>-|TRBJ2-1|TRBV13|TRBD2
CASSLAASGGPDVFF
TGTGCCAGCAGCTTAGCTGCTAGCGGGGGGCCCGACGTCTTCTTC
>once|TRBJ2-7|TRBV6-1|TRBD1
CASTTGVGEQYF
TGTGCCAGCACGACAGGGGTCGGCGAGCAGTACTTC
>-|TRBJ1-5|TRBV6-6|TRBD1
CASSYASGGNQPQHF
TGTGCCAGCAGTTACGCGTCAGGGGGTAATCAGCCCCAGCATTTT
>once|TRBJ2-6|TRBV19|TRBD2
CASQPRSGGSSGANVLTF
TGTGCCAGTCAACCCCGCAGCGGGGGGAGCTCTGGGGCCAACGTCCTGACTTTC
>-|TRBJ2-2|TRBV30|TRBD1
CAWSQQGADGELFF
TGTGCCTGGAGTCAACAGGGGGCGGACGGGGAGCTGTTTTTT
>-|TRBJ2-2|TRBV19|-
CASGGTPNTGELFF
TGTGCCAGCGGCGGGACACCGAACACCGGGGAGCTGTTTTTT
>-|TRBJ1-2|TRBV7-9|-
CASRPTGATNYGYTF
TGTGCCAGCAGACCTACCGGCGCTACTAACTATGGCTACACCTTC
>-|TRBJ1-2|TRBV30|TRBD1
CAWSSGTGGGYTF
TGTGCCTGGAGTTCCGGGACAGGGGGCGGCTACACCTTC
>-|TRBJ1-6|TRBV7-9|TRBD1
CASSLGGQGNSPLHF
TGTGCCAGCAGCTTAGGAGGACAGGGAAATTCACCCCTCCACTTT
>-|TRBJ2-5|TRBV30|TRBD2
CAWNGGATQYF
TGTGCCTGGAACGGGGGGGCAACCCAGTACTTC
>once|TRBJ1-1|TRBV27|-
CASSSKPGTEAFF
TGTGCCAGCAGTTCCAAGCCCGGGACAGAAGCTTTCTTT
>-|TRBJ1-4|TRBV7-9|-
CASSLETEKLFF
TGTGCCAGCAGCTTAGAAACTGAAAAACTGTTTTTT
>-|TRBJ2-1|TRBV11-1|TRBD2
CASSLTSGSYNEQFF
TGTGCCAGCAGCCTGACTAGCGGCTCCTACAATGAGCAGTTCTTC
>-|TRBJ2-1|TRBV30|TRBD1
CAWGQGDDEQFF
TGTGCCTGGGGACAGGGGGACGATGAGCAGTTCTTC
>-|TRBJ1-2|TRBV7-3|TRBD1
CASSIQGPLGYTF
TGTGCCAGCAGCATACAGGGGCCTCTAGGCTACACCTTC
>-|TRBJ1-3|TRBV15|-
CATSRDRAAGNTIYF
TGTGCCACCAGCAGAGATCGGGCAGCTGGAAACACCATATATTTT
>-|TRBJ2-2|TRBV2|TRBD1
CASSYRGQGTGELFF
TGTGCCAGCAGTTACAGGGGGCAGGGCACCGGGGAGCTGTTTTTT
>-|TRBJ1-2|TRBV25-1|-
CASSQLGGNYGYTF
TGTGCCAGCAGTCAACTGGGGGGGAACTATGGCTACACCTTC
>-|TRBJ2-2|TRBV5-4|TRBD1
CASSPSGTGDGELFF
TGTGCCAGCAGCCCCTCAGGGACAGGGGACGGGGAGCTGTTTTTT
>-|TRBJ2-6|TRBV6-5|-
CASTVPGANVLTF
TGTGCCAGCACCGTACCTGGGGCCAACGTCCTGACTTTC
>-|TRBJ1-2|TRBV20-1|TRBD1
CSVQGEGYTF
TGCAGTGTACAGGGGGAAGGCTACACCTTC
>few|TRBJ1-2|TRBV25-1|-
CASSPGYGYTF
TGTGCCAGCAGTCCGGGATATGGCTACACCTTC
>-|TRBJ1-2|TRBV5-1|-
CASTSSTGPTGYTF
TGCGCCAGCACATCATCTACAGGCCCGACGGGCTACACCTTC
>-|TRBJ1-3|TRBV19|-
CASSPRHSGNTIYF
TGTGCCAGTAGTCCGCGGCACTCTGGAAACACCATATATTTT
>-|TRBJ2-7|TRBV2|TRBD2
CASRLIAGYEQYF
TGTGCCAGCAGATTAATAGCGGGGTACGAGCAGTACTTC
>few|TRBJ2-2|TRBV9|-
CASSPQGNTGELFF
TGTGCCAGCAGCCCACAGGGGAACACCGGGGAGCTGTTTTTT
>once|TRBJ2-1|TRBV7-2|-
CASSLDLGTSYNEQFF
TGTGCCAGCAGCTTAGATTTAGGGACTTCCTACAATGAGCAGTTCTTC
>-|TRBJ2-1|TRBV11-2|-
CASSLSGGTYNEQFF
TGTGCCAGCAGCTTGAGTGGGGGGACCTACAATGAGCAGTTCTTC
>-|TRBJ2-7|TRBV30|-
CACNPSGQWGGQYF
TGTGCCTGTAACCCCTCGGGGCAATGGGGTGGGCAGTACTTC
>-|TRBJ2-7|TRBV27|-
CASSSQYPALSYEQYF
TGTGCCAGCAGTTCACAATACCCGGCACTATCCTACGAGCAGTACTTC
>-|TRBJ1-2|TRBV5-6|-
CASSDDRTFRGYTF
TGTGCCAGCAGCGACGACAGGACTTTTAGGGGCTACACCTTC
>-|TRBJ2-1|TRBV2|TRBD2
CASSERSGAYNEQFF
TGTGCCAGCAGTGAACGTAGCGGGGCCTACAATGAGCAGTTCTTC
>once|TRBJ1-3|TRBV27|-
CASSSTGTSGNTIYF
TGTGCCAGCAGTTCAACGGGTACCTCTGGAAACACCATATATTTT
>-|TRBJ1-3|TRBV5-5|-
CASSLAGNTIYF
TGTGCCAGCAGCTTAGCGGGAAACACCATATATTTT
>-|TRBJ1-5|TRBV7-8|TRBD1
CASSLEFGTVGDQPQHF
TGTGCCAGCAGCTTAGAATTTGGGACAGTTGGGGATCAGCCCCAGCATTTT
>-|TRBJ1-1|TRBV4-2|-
CASSRLAGEVTEAFF
TGTGCCAGCAGCCGGTTAGCGGGGGAGGTCACTGAAGCTTTCTTT
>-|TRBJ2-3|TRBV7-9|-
CASSPSTDTQYF
TGTGCCAGCAGCCCCTCTACAGATACGCAGTATTTT
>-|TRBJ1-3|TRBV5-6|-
CASSSRQGSSGNTIYF
TGTGCCAGCAGCTCCCGGCAGGGGAGCTCTGGAAACACCATATATTTT
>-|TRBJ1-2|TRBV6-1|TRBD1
CASGGQGVNGYTF
TGTGCCAGCGGGGGACAGGGGGTTAATGGCTACACCTTC
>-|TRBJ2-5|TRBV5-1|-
CASSLTSSETQYF
TGCGCCAGCAGCTTGACTAGCTCGGAGACCCAGTACTTC
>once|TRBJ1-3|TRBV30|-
CAWSSTGSSGNTIYF
TGTGCCTGGAGCTCTACGGGGAGCTCTGGAAACACCATATATTTT
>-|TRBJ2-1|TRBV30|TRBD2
CAWIGGGQSSYNEQFF
TGTGCCTGGATCGGCGGGGGGCAGAGCTCCTACAATGAGCAGTTCTTC
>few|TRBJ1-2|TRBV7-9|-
CASSPTLEGSGYTF
TGTGCCAGCAGCCCCACCCTCGAGGGGTCCGGCTACACCTTC
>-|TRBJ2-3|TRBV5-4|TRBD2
CASRPAGKDTQYF
TGTGCCAGCAGACCAGCGGGGAAAGATACGCAGTATTTT
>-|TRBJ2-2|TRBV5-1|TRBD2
CASSSTSGENTGELFF
TGCGCCAGCAGCTCGACTAGCGGGGAGAACACCGGGGAGCTGTTTTTT
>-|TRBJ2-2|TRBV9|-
CASSVEVTNTGELFF
TGTGCCAGCAGCGTAGAAGTCACTAACACCGGGGAGCTGTTTTTT
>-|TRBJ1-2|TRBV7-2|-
CASSLAGYTF
TGTGCCAGCAGCTTAGCCGGCTACACCTTC
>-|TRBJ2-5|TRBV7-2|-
CASSSQGGLQETQYF
TGTGCCAGCAGCTCACAGGGTGGGCTTCAAGAGACCCAGTACTTC
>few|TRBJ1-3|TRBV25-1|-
CASSEWVTGSGNTIYF
TGTGCCAGCAGTGAATGGGTGACAGGCTCTGGAAACACCATATATTTT
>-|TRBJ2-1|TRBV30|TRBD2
CAWNAKRGLVYNEQFF
TGTGCCTGGAATGCAAAGCGGGGTCTCGTTTACAATGAGCAGTTCTTC
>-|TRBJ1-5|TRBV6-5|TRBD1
CASRPTGNNQPQHF
TGTGCCAGCAGGCCGACAGGGAACAATCAGCCCCAGCATTTT